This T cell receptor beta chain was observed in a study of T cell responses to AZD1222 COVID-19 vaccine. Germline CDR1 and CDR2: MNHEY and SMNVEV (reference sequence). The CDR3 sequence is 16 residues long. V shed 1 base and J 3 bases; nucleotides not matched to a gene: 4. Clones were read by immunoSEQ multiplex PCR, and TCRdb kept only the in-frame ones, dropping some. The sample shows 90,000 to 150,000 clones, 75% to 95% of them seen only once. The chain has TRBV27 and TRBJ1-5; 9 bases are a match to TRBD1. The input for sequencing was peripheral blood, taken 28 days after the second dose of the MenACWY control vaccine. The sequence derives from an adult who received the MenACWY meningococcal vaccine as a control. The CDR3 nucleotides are TGTGCCAGCAGTTTATGGGGGACAGGGAACAATCAGCCCCAGCATTTT. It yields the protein CASSLWGTGNNQPQHF.